Listed below are T cell receptor beta chains from one sample, sequenced in a study of blood T cell repertoires in COVID-19. Measured with immunoSEQ multiplex PCR; TCRdb has only the in-frame clones, and not every one. The sample holds some 330,000 clones, about 87% seen once. Sequenced sample: PBMCs or T cells enriched from blood (not recorded which). The receptors originated from a man aged 40-55 years in a cohort exposed to, infected with or recovered from COVID-19 (not recorded which). CDR3s include the opening cysteine and the closing phenylalanine or tryptophan. Fields, in order: J gene, V gene, clone size, D gene, CDR3 DNA, CDR3 protein. A D gene is named only where the DNA matches it firmly. Clone size is given for some rows only: seen once, a few or many times, or a class if the clone is expanded.

J: TRBJ2-2; V: TRBV5-4; size: -; D: -; DNA: TGTGCCAGCAGCCCCCCCGGCCGGGAAAGTGGGCTGTTTTTT; CDR3: CASSPPGRESGLFF
J: TRBJ2-6; V: TRBV5-4; size: -; D: -; DNA: TGTGCCAGCAGCAGAGCCCAGGGGAATGGGGCCAACGTCCTGACTTTC; CDR3: CASSRAQGNGANVLTF
J: TRBJ2-3; V: TRBV6-2/TRBV6-3; size: -; D: TRBD2; DNA: TGTGCCAGCAGTTACGCTAGCGGGAGGGATACGCAGTATTTT; CDR3: CASSYASGRDTQYF
J: TRBJ1-1; V: TRBV25-1; size: -; D: TRBD1; DNA: TGTGCCAGCAGTGAATATTCAGGGGGCCGCACTGAAGCTTTCTTT; CDR3: CASSEYSGGRTEAFF
J: TRBJ2-1; V: TRBV7-2; size: -; D: -; DNA: TGTGCCAGCAGCTTAACCCTCACAGCTTTGGAGCAGTTCTTC; CDR3: CASSLTLTALEQFF
J: TRBJ1-2; V: TRBV5-6; size: once; D: TRBD1; DNA: TGTGCCAGCAGCCCGGACAGGGCTTATGGCTACACCTTC; CDR3: CASSPDRAYGYTF
J: TRBJ2-5; V: TRBV6-6; size: once; D: TRBD2; DNA: TGTGCCAGCAGTCGGGCTAGCGGGAGGTTGCTTCGAGAGACCCAGTACTTC; CDR3: CASSRASGRLLRETQYF
J: TRBJ1-1; V: TRBV5-4; size: -; D: TRBD1; DNA: TGTGCCAGCAGCCCTGGGGGGACAGGGGCCACTGAAGCTTTCTTT; CDR3: CASSPGGTGATEAFF
J: TRBJ1-1; V: TRBV7-8; size: -; D: -; DNA: TGTGCCAGCAGCTCGGGGTCGAACACTGAAGCTTTCTTT; CDR3: CASSSGSNTEAFF
J: TRBJ1-6; V: TRBV30; size: -; D: TRBD1; DNA: TGTGCCGGCCGGGACAGGGGTAATTCACCCCTCCACTTT; CDR3: CAGRDRGNSPLHF
J: TRBJ2-5; V: TRBV5-4; size: -; D: -; DNA: TGTGCCAGCAGCTTGGACCCATCTAGCCTCCTTCAAGAGACCCAGTACTTC; CDR3: CASSLDPSSLLQETQYF
J: TRBJ2-7; V: TRBV3-1/TRBV3-2; size: -; D: -; DNA: TGTGCCAGCAGCCAAGCGGCTAGCAGAACCTACGAGCAGTACTTC; CDR3: CASSQAASRTYEQYF
J: TRBJ2-3; V: TRBV13; size: once; D: TRBD2; DNA: TGTGCCAGCAGCCCCGTGGGCGGGAGGGCAGATACGCAGTATTTT; CDR3: CASSPVGGRADTQYF
J: TRBJ1-2; V: TRBV9; size: -; D: TRBD1; DNA: TGTGCCAGCAGCCCCGGGACAGACTACTATGGCTACACCTTC; CDR3: CASSPGTDYYGYTF
J: TRBJ2-7; V: TRBV5-1; size: -; D: TRBD2; DNA: TGCGCCAGCAGTGGGGCGATACCGGGACTAGCGGGGCCCCACTCCTACGAGCAGTACTTC; CDR3: CASSGAIPGLAGPHSYEQYF
J: TRBJ2-1; V: TRBV5-4; size: -; D: TRBD1; DNA: TGTGCCAGCAGCAATCGGACAGGGGGCAGGGATGAGCAGTTCTTC; CDR3: CASSNRTGGRDEQFF
J: TRBJ1-1; V: TRBV7-9; size: -; D: -; DNA: TGTGCCACCCGGTCCGATTCAAACACTGAAGCTTTCTTT; CDR3: CATRSDSNTEAFF
J: TRBJ1-2; V: TRBV28; size: -; D: -; DNA: TGTGCCAGCAGTTTGGGGGGAAAGACTAACTATGGCTACACCTTC; CDR3: CASSLGGKTNYGYTF
J: TRBJ1-5; V: TRBV7-9; size: once; D: -; DNA: TGTGCCAGCAGCTTAGCAGCACAGCCCCAGCATTTT; CDR3: CASSLAAQPQHF
J: TRBJ1-2; V: TRBV4-1; size: -; D: TRBD1; DNA: TGCGCCAGCAGCCAGTCATTCCAGGGGGCGAGCTTCTATGGCTACACCTTC; CDR3: CASSQSFQGASFYGYTF
J: TRBJ1-1; V: TRBV18; size: few; D: TRBD1; DNA: TGTGCCAGCTCACCATATCAGGGGGGCACTGAAGCTTTCTTT; CDR3: CASSPYQGGTEAFF
J: TRBJ1-1; V: TRBV12-3/TRBV12-4; size: -; D: -; DNA: TGTGCCAGCGGCCTGACAGGGAACACTGAAGCTTTCTTT; CDR3: CASGLTGNTEAFF
J: TRBJ2-2; V: TRBV10-3; size: -; D: -; DNA: TGTGCCATCAGTGAGTCAAGCGGCGCGAACACCGGGGAGCTGTTTTTT; CDR3: CAISESSGANTGELFF
J: TRBJ2-3; V: TRBV20-1; size: -; D: -; DNA: TGCAGTGCTAGTGCCCGCGGGCGGGCACGCACAGATACGCAGTATTTT; CDR3: CSASARGRARTDTQYF
J: TRBJ2-3; V: TRBV28; size: -; D: TRBD2; DNA: TGTGCCAGCAGCCCTCTTGGGCTAGCGGGCCTCAATACGCAGTATTTT; CDR3: CASSPLGLAGLNTQYF
J: TRBJ1-3; V: TRBV5-8; size: few; D: -; DNA: TGTGCCAGCAGCCTTGGACGACAGGACACCATATATTTT; CDR3: CASSLGRQDTIYF
J: TRBJ2-1; V: TRBV12-3/TRBV12-4; size: once; D: -; DNA: TGTGCCAGCAGCCCTACTCCTTTTGAGCAGTTCTTC; CDR3: CASSPTPFEQFF
J: TRBJ1-5; V: TRBV28; size: -; D: -; DNA: TGTGCCAGCACCCTCCGGGGGGTCGGGGGCAATCAGCCCCAGCATTTT; CDR3: CASTLRGVGGNQPQHF
J: TRBJ1-1; V: TRBV5-1; size: -; D: -; DNA: TGCGCCAGCAGCCTGGGACACTTGAACACTGAAGCTTTCTTT; CDR3: CASSLGHLNTEAFF
J: TRBJ2-1; V: TRBV5-1; size: -; D: TRBD1; DNA: TGCGCCAGCAGCAAGGGACAGGTAATCAATGAGCAGTTCTTC; CDR3: CASSKGQVINEQFF
J: TRBJ2-3; V: TRBV7-9; size: -; D: -; DNA: TGTGCCAGCAGTCCTCAAGGCCCGCCCGGGACTAGCACAGATACGCAGTATTTT; CDR3: CASSPQGPPGTSTDTQYF
J: TRBJ1-5; V: TRBV7-2; size: once; D: -; DNA: TGTGCCAGCAGCTCGAGGGGGGGCGGGAATCAGCCCCAGCATTTT; CDR3: CASSSRGGGNQPQHF
J: TRBJ1-1; V: TRBV6-5; size: -; D: TRBD1; DNA: TGTGCCAGCAGCCAACGACAGGGCGCAGCTGAAGCTTTCTTT; CDR3: CASSQRQGAAEAFF
J: TRBJ2-2; V: TRBV9; size: -; D: TRBD1; DNA: TGTGCCAGCAGCGTAGGGGGACAGACTATCACCGGGGAGCTGTTTTTT; CDR3: CASSVGGQTITGELFF
J: TRBJ1-5; V: TRBV18; size: -; D: -; DNA: TGTGCCAGCTCACCCGACAGAAGCAATCAGCCCCAGCATTTT; CDR3: CASSPDRSNQPQHF
J: TRBJ2-1; V: TRBV30; size: -; D: TRBD2; DNA: TGTGCCTGGAGTGTAGGAGCGGGATACAATGAGCAGTTCTTC; CDR3: CAWSVGAGYNEQFF
J: TRBJ2-7; V: TRBV19; size: -; D: -; DNA: TGTGCCAGTAGCCGGGACACTTTATACGAGCAGTACTTC; CDR3: CASSRDTLYEQYF
J: TRBJ1-3; V: TRBV30; size: -; D: -; DNA: TGTGCCTACGCAGTAACCTCTGGAAACACCATATATTTT; CDR3: CAYAVTSGNTIYF
J: TRBJ1-2; V: TRBV18; size: -; D: TRBD1; DNA: TGTGCCAGCGATGGACAGGGAAGTTCCTATGGCTACACCTTC; CDR3: CASDGQGSSYGYTF
J: TRBJ1-4; V: TRBV5-6; size: once; D: -; DNA: TGTGCCAGCCGATCCGGGGAACTGTTTTTT; CDR3: CASRSGELFF